The sequence of this T cell receptor beta chain was determined in a study of cytomegalovirus exposure and HLA in healthy donors. V gave up 2 bases and J gave up 2 bases, with 15 bases separating them. This CDR3 comprises 17 residues. Per germline, CDR1 LNHDA and CDR2 SQIVND (reference sequence). The protocol was immunoSEQ multiplex PCR, while the TCRdb copy is restricted to in-frame clones and leaves out a portion. The sample lists over 75,000 clones, under 95% occurring once. This clone was counted a single time. Its antigen is not known. These donors were members of the approximately 110-subject validation cohort, a group separate from the roughly 670-subject first cohort. Regarding the study as a whole: According to reports, the classifier identified cytomegalovirus status with high specificity and sensitivity. Cytomegalovirus association was listed for approximately 160 TCR beta chains. Subsequent analysis of the approximately 110 validation repertoires found a tendency for first-cohort TCR clusters to co-occur.

The sequencing input was PBMCs. V usage is TRBV19 and J usage is TRBJ2-2, with D possibly TRBD1 on 5 matching bases. The clonotype was recovered from a man aged 25 to 40 in good health and CMV-seronegative. CDR3: CASSINSPRANTGELFF. In DNA form, the CDR3 reads TGTGCCAGTAGTATAAATTCCCCCAGGGCAAACACCGGGGAGCTGTTTTTT.